These T cell receptor beta chains were read from a single sample in a study of shared clonotypes between healthy human individuals. Sequenced by immunoSEQ multiplex PCR; TCRdb stores in-frame clones only, minus some. In the table there are approximately 640,000 clones, 90% of which are singletons. Source material: memory CD8+ T cells from PBMCs. These receptors were obtained from a man aged 18 to 30 in good health. Some clones in this sample may be carry-over from other donors' samples. Each CDR3 is given with its conserved first and last residue. The order of the fields is D gene, V gene, clone size, J gene, CDR3 DNA, CDR3 protein. D genes are given only for firm matches. Expanded clones get a size class; other rows say once, few or many, or leave the size out.

D: -
V: TRBV15
size: -
J: TRBJ2-3
DNA: TGTGCCACCAGCAGAGCGGCTGGTACAGATACGCAGTATTTT
CDR3: CATSRAAGTDTQYF

D: -
V: TRBV28
size: -
J: TRBJ2-7
DNA: TGTGCCAGCAGTTCATACTACGAGCAGTACTTC
CDR3: CASSSYYEQYF

D: TRBD2
V: TRBV27
size: -
J: TRBJ2-3
DNA: TGTGCCAGCAGTTTTATATGGACTAGCGGGACCCCAGATACGCAGTATTTT
CDR3: CASSFIWTSGTPDTQYF

D: -
V: TRBV13
size: once
J: TRBJ2-7
DNA: TGTGCCAGCAGCCCACCCCCCGCGCCCTACGAGCAGTACTTC
CDR3: CASSPPPAPYEQYF

D: TRBD2
V: TRBV11-1
size: -
J: TRBJ2-1
DNA: TGTGCCAGCAGTCCCCGGACTAGCGGGAACTCCTACAATGAGCAGTTCTTC
CDR3: CASSPRTSGNSYNEQFF

D: TRBD1
V: TRBV5-1
size: -
J: TRBJ2-7
DNA: TGCGCCAGCTGTGTGGGACAGGGCCTCTCCTACGAGCAGTACTTC
CDR3: CASCVGQGLSYEQYF

D: -
V: TRBV5-1
size: -
J: TRBJ1-1
DNA: TGCGCCAGCAGCTTGTATGTCGAAAAGAGGGGCACTGAAGCTTTCTTT
CDR3: CASSLYVEKRGTEAFF

D: TRBD1
V: TRBV4-2
size: -
J: TRBJ2-7
DNA: TGTGCCAGCAGCCCCACCACTCCGGGACAGGGCGAGCAGTACTTC
CDR3: CASSPTTPGQGEQYF

D: -
V: TRBV11-2
size: -
J: TRBJ1-5
DNA: TGTGCCAGCAGCCAACCTATCTTGGTGGAAGGGCATCAGCCCCAGCATTTT
CDR3: CASSQPILVEGHQPQHF

D: -
V: TRBV5-1
size: -
J: TRBJ2-1
DNA: TGCGCCAGCAGCTTGGACGGGACACCATTCAATGAGCAGTTCTTC
CDR3: CASSLDGTPFNEQFF

D: -
V: TRBV30
size: -
J: TRBJ2-7
DNA: TGTGCCTGGAGGGCCTGGGGCTTGTACGAGCAGTACTTC
CDR3: CAWRAWGLYEQYF